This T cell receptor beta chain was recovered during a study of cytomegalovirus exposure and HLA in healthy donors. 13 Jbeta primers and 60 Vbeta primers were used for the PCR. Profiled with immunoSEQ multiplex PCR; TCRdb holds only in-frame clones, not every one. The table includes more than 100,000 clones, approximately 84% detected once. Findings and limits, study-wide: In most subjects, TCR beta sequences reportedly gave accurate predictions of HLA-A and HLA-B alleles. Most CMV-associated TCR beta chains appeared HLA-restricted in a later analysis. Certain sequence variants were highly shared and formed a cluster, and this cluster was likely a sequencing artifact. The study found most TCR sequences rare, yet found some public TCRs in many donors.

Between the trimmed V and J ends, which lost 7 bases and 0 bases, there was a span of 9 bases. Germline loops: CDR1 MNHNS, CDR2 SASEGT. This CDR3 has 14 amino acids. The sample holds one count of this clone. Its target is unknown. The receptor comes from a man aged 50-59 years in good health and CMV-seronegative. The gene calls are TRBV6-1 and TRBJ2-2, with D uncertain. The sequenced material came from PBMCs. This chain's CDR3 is CASNSRANTGELFF. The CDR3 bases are TGTGCCAGCAACTCGCGCGCGAACACCGGGGAGCTGTTTTTT.